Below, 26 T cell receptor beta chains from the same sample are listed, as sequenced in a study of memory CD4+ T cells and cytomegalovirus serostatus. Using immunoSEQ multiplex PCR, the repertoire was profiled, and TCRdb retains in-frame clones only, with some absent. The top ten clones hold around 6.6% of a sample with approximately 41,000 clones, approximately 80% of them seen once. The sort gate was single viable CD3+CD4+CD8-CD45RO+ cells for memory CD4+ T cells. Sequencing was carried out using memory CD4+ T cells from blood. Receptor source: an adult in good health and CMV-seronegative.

The CDR3 sequence: CASSPAGADGNTIYF. The CDR3 DNA is TGTGCCAGCAGCCCCGCGGGGGCAGACGGAAACACCATATATTTT. The genes are TRBV6-5 and TRBJ1-3, with a tentative D call TRBD1 (6 bases). V lost 6 bases, J lost 4 bases, and 16 bases lay in between. CDR1 and CDR2 from the germline V gene are MNHEY and SVGAGI. The CDR3 has 15 residues.

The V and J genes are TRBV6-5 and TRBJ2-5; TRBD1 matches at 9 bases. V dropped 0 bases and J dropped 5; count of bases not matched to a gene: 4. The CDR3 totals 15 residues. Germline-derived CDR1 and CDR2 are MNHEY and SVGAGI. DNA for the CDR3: TGTGCCAGCAGTTACTCGACGACAGGGGGTGAGACCCAGTACTTC. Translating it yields CASSYSTTGGETQYF.

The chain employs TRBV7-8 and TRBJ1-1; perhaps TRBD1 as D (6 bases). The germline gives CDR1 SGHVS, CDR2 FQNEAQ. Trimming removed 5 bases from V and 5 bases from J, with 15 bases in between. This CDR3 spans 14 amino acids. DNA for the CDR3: TGTGCCAGCAGCCAGGGGACCCGAGGGACTGAAGCTTTCTTT. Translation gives CASSQGTRGTEAFF.

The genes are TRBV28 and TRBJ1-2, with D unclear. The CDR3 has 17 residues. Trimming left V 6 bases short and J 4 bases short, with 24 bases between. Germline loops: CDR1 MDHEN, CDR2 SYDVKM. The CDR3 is CASRPTAYRTGSYGYTF. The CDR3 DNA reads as TGTGCCAGCAGGCCGACCGCGTATCGGACGGGGTCCTATGGCTACACCTTC.

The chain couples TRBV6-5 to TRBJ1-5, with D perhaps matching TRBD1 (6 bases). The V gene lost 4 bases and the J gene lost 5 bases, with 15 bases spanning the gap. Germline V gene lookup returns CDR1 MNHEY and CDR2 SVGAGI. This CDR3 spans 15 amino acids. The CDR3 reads CASSSIPQGHQPQHF. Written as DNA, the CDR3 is TGTGCCAGCAGTTCGATCCCACAGGGTCATCAGCCCCAGCATTTT.

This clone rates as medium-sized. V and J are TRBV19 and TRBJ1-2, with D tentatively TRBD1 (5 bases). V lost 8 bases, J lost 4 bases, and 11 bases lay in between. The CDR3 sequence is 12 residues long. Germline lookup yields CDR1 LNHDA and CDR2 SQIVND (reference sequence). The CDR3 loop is CASGSDSYGYTF. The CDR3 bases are TGTGCCAGTGGTTCAGACAGCTATGGCTACACCTTC. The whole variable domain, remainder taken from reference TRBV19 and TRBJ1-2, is DGGITQSPKYLFRKEGQNVTLSCEQNLNHDAMYWYRQDPGQGLRLIYYSQIVNDFQKGDIAEGYSVSREKKESFPLTVTSAQKNPTAFYLCASGSDSYGYTFGSGTRLTVV.

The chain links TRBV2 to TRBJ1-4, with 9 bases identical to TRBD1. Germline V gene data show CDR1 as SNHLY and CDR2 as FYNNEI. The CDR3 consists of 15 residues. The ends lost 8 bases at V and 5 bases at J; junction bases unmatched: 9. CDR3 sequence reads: CASQGSTGGNEKLFF. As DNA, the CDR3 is TGTGCCAGCCAGGGCAGTACAGGGGGCAATGAAAAACTGTTTTTT.

CDR3 in DNA: TGTGCCAGCAGCCCCGGGGCGGGTCGGGGTGAGCAGTTCTTC. The encoded protein is CASSPGAGRGEQFF. The chain is built from TRBV7-9 and TRBJ2-1; D could derive from TRBD1 or TRBD2 (5 bases each). Trimming took off 5 bases at V and 9 bases at J, with 17 bases between the two ends. The CDR3 contains 14 residues. Germline loops: CDR1 SEHNR, CDR2 FQNEAQ (reference sequence).

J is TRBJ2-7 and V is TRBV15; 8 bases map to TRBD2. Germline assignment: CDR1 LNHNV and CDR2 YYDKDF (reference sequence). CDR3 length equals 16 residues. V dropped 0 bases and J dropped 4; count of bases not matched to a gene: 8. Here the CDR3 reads CATSRDLAGLGYEQYF. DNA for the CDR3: TGTGCCACCAGCAGAGATTTAGCGGGACTCGGGTACGAGCAGTACTTC.

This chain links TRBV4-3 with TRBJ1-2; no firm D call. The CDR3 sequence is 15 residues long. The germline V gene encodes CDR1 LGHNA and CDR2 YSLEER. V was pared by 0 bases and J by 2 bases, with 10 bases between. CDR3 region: CASSQELQRNYGYTF. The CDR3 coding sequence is TGCGCCAGCAGCCAAGAGTTACAGAGAAACTATGGCTACACCTTC.

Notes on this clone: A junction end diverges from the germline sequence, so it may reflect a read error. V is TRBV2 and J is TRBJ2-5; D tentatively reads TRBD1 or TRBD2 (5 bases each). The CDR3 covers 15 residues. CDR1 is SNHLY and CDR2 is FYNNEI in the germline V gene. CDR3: CASSLQVGGQEAQYF. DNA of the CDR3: TGTGCCAGCAGCCTACAGGTTGGGGGTCAAGAGGCCCAGTACTTC.

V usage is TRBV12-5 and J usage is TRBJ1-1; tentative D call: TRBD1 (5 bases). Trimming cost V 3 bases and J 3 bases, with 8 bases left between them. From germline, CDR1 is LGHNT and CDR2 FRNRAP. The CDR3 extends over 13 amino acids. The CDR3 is CASGLQEDTEAFF. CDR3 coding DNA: TGTGCTAGTGGTTTACAGGAGGACACTGAAGCTTTCTTT.

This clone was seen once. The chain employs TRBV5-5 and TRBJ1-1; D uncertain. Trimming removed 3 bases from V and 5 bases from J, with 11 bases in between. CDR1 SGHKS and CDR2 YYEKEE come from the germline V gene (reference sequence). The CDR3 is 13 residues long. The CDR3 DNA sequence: TGTGCCAGCAGCTCCTCAGTTGGTACTGAAGCTTTCTTT. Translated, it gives CASSSSVGTEAFF.

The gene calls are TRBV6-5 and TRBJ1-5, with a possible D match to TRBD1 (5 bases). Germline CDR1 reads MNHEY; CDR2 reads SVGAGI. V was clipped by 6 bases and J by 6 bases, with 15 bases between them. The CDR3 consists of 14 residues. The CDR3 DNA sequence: TGTGCCAGCAGGCGGGGGGGGATGGGTCAGCCCCAGCATTTT. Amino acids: CASRRGGMGQPQHF.

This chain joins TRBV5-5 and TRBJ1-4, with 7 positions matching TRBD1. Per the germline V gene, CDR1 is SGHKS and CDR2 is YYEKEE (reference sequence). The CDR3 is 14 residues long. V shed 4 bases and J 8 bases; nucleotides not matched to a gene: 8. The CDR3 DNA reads TGTGCCAGCAGCCGAGGGACAGTCCAGGAAAAACTGTTTTTT. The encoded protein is CASSRGTVQEKLFF.

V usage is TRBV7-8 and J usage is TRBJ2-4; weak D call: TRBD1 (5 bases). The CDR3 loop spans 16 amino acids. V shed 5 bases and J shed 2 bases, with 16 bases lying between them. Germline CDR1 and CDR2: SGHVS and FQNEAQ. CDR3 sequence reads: CASSPFRVLTKNIQYF. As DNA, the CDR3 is TGTGCCAGCAGCCCGTTCAGGGTGCTGACCAAAAACATTCAGTACTTC.

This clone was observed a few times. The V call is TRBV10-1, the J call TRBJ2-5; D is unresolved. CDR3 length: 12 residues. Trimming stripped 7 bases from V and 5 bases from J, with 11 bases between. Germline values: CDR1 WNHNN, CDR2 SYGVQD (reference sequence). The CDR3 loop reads CASKTVWETQYF. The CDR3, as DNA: TGCGCCAGCAAGACGGTATGGGAGACCCAGTACTTC.

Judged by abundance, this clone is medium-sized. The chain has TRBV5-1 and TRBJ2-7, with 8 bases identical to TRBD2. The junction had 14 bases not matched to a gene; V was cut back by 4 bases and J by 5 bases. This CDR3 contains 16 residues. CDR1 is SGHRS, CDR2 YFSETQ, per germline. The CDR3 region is CASSITGAGAWNEQYF. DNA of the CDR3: TGCGCCAGCAGCATTACGGGAGCGGGAGCTTGGAACGAGCAGTACTTC.

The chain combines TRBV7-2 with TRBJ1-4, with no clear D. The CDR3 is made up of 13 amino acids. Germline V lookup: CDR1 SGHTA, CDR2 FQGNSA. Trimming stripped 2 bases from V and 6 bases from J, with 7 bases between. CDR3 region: CASSLNGDEKLFF. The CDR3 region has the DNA TGTGCCAGCAGCTTAAACGGTGATGAAAAACTGTTTTTT. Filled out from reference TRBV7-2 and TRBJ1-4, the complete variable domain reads GAGVSQSPSNKVTEKGKDVELRCDPISGHTALYWYRQSLGQGLEFLIYFQGNSAPDKSGLPSDRFSAERTGGSVSTLTIQRTQQEDSAVYLCASSLNGDEKLFFGSGTQLSVL.

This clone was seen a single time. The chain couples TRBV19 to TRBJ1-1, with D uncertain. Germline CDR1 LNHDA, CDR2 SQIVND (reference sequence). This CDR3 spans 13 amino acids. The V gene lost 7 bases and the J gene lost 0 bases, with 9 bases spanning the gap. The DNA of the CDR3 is TGTGCCAGTATGGAACAGATGAACACTGAAGCTTTCTTT. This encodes CASMEQMNTEAFF.

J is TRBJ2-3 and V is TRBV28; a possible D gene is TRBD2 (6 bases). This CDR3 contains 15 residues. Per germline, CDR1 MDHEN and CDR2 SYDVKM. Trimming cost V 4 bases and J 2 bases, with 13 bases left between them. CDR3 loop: CASSSGGRNTDTQYF. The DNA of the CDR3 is TGTGCCAGCAGTTCCGGAGGGCGCAACACAGATACGCAGTATTTT.

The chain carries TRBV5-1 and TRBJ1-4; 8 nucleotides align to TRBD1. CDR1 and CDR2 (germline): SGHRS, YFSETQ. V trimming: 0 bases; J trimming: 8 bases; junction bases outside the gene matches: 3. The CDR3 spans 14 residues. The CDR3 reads CASSLGDRREKLFF. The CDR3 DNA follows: TGCGCCAGCAGCTTGGGGGACAGGCGGGAAAAACTGTTTTTT. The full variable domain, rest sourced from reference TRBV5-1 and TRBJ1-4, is KAGVTQTPRYLIKTRGQQVTLSCSPISGHRSVSWYQQTPGQGLQFLFEYFSETQRNKGNFPGRFSGRQFSNSRSEMNVSTLELGDSALYLCASSLGDRREKLFFGSGTQLSVL.

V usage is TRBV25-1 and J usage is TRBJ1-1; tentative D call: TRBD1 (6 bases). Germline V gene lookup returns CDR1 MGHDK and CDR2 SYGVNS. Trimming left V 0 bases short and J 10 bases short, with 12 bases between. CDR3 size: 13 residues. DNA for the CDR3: TGTGCCAGCAGTGAATACGCAGGGGTTGGAGCTTTCTTT. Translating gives CASSEYAGVGAFF. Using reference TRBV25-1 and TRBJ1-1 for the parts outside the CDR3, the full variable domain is EADIYQTPRYLVIGTGKKITLECSQTMGHDKMYWYQQDPGMELHLIHYSYGVNSTEKGDLSSESTVSRIRTEHFPLTLESARPSHTSQYLCASSEYAGVGAFFGQGTRLTVV.

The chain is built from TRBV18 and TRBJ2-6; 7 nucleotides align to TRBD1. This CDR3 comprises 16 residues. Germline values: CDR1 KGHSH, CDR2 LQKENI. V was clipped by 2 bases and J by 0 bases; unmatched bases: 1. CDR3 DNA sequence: TGTGCCAGCTCACCAAACAGGGGCTCTGGGGCCAACGTCCTGACTTTC. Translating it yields CASSPNRGSGANVLTF. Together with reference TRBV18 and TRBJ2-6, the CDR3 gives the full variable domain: NAGVMQNPRHLVRRRGQEARLRCSPMKGHSHVYWYRQLPEEGLKFMVYLQKENIIDESGMPKERFSAEFPKEGPSILRIQQVVRGDSAAYFCASSPNRGSGANVLTFGAGSRLTVL.

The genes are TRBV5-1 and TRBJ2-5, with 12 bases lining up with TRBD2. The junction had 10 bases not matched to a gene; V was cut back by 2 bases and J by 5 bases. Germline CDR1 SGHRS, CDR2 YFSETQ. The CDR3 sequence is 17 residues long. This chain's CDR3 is CASSLTILAGGRETQYF. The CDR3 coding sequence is TGCGCCAGCAGCTTAACCATTCTAGCGGGAGGGAGGGAGACCCAGTACTTC. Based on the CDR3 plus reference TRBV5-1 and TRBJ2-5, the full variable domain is KAGVTQTPRYLIKTRGQQVTLSCSPISGHRSVSWYQQTPGQGLQFLFEYFSETQRNKGNFPGRFSGRQFSNSRSEMNVSTLELGDSALYLCASSLTILAGGRETQYFGPGTRLLVL.

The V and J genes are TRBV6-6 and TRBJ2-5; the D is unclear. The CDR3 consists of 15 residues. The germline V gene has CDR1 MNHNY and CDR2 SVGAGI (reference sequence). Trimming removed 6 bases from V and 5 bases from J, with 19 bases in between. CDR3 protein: CASSLRYPLGETQYF. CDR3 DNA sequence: TGTGCCAGCAGCCTGAGGTACCCCCTAGGGGAGACCCAGTACTTC.